Shown below are 18 T cell receptor beta chains from a single sample sequenced in a study of Ad26.COV2.S vaccination and SARS-CoV-2 variants (dated by TCRdb to the early 2020s). Library method: the immunoSEQ multiplex PCR assay. TCRdb provides this immuneACCESS table in a form limited to in-frame rearrangements. Some clones are lacking; in checked studies, under half of them reflect an unresolved V gene, and why the rest are absent is not known. The sample table lists around 300,000 clones, 80% to 90% of them with a count of one. The ten largest clones capture about 5% of the sample. The sample's treatment or condition label, in plain terms: around 19 received Ad26.COV2.S at low or high dose, single or two shots; about 5 received placebo; per-sample allocation not given. Repertoires of vaccine and placebo recipients were sequenced from samples taken on day 63 after the first injection. The material was peripheral blood, obtained in a trial of Ad26.COV2.S vaccine versus placebo. The receptors were gathered from a person between 18 and 59 years old who received the Ad26.COV2.S COVID-19 vaccine or a placebo.

The chain carries TRBV29-1 and TRBJ2-2; D uncertain. V lost 6 bases and J 6 bases, leaving 8 bases between the germline ends. There are 11 residues in the CDR3. Germline CDR1 SQVTM, CDR2 ANQGSEA. Here the CDR3 DNA reads TGCAGCGTATTACGGTCCGGGGAGCTGTTTTTT. Its protein product is CSVLRSGELFF.

This chain connects TRBV5-1 to TRBJ2-1; 12 bases are a match to TRBD2. V trimming: 8 bases; J trimming: 7 bases; junction bases outside the gene matches: 4. Looked up from germline, CDR1 is SGHRS and CDR2 is YFSETQ. This CDR3 is built from 13 residues. The CDR3: CASVTSGGNEQFF. CDR3 DNA: TGCGCCAGTGTGACTAGCGGGGGTAATGAGCAGTTCTTC.

The chain joins TRBV6-1 to TRBJ1-1; D is unresolved. Germline CDR1 reads MNHNS; CDR2 reads SASEGT. The CDR3 is made up of 16 amino acids. V was trimmed by 1 base and J by 6 bases, leaving 18 bases between them. The CDR3 DNA reads TGTGCCAGCAGTGAAGAGATCTGGGAGGGAGTTCCTGAAGCTTTCTTT. This gives the protein CASSEEIWEGVPEAFF.

This clone was seen more than once but under ten times. The chain joins TRBV6-1 to TRBJ2-1, with 10 bases identical to TRBD2. The CDR3 runs 19 residues. V shed 2 bases and J 9 bases; nucleotides not matched to a gene: 19. Germline V gene lookup returns CDR1 MNHNS and CDR2 SASEGT. CDR3 sequence reads: CASSERVQGSGRALGEQFF. As DNA, the CDR3 is TGTGCCAGCAGTGAAAGGGTTCAGGGGAGCGGGAGGGCGTTAGGTGAGCAGTTCTTC.

The chain combines TRBV5-5 with TRBJ1-2; D is undetermined. The CDR3 sequence is 15 residues long. From germline, CDR1 is SGHKS and CDR2 YYEKEE (reference sequence). The V and J ends lost 4 bases and 1 base respectively, with 14 bases between them. Written as DNA, the CDR3 is TGTGCCAGCAGCCCCTCCGCGAGGAATAACTATGGCTACACCTTC. This codes for CASSPSARNNYGYTF.

The gene calls are TRBV7-9 and TRBJ2-3; the match to TRBD1 covers 9 bases. V shed 5 bases, J shed 3 bases, and the junction held 9 bases outside the gene matches. CDR3 length: 16 residues. CDR1 and CDR2 (germline): SEHNR, FQNEAQ (reference sequence). The CDR3 here is CASSLQGQGGTDTQYF. The CDR3 DNA is TGTGCCAGCAGCCTACAGGGACAGGGAGGGACAGATACGCAGTATTTT.

The rearrangement links TRBV10-2 to TRBJ2-2; 13 bases are a match to TRBD2. Germline V gene data show CDR1 as WSHSY and CDR2 as SAAADI. With V trimmed by 5 bases and J by 7 bases, 7 bases remained unmatched. The CDR3 has 16 amino acids. CDR3 nucleotides: TGCGCCAGCAGTAGGACTAGCGGGAGTGTCGGCGGGGAGCTGTTTTTT. Amino acid sequence: CASSRTSGSVGGELFF.

This rearrangement joins TRBV29-1 to TRBJ2-1; tentative D call: TRBD1 (5 bases). Germline V gene data show CDR1 as SQVTM and CDR2 as ANQGSEA. V lost 5 bases and J 4 bases, leaving 9 bases between the germline ends. The CDR3 has 12 amino acids. CDR3 nucleotide sequence: TGCAGCGTTAGGACAAATTACAATGAGCAGTTCTTC. Residues: CSVRTNYNEQFF.

The genes are TRBV10-1 and TRBJ2-4; D is uncertain. The CDR3 contains 15 residues. Per germline, CDR1 WNHNN and CDR2 SYGVQD (reference sequence). V dropped 0 bases and J dropped 3 bases, with 9 bases sitting between them. In nucleotides, the CDR3 is TGCGCCAGCAGTGAGTCGTCCCTGGACAAAAACATTCAGTACTTC. This sequence encodes CASSESSLDKNIQYF.

The chain has TRBV15 and TRBJ2-7; D is perhaps TRBD1 (6 bases). CDR1 and CDR2 from the germline V gene are LNHNV and YYDKDF (reference sequence). Trimming pared 1 base from V and 5 bases from J, leaving 9 bases between. The CDR3 loop spans 13 amino acids. CDR3 in DNA: TGTGCCACCAGCAGAGTTGGGGGCCACGAGCAGTACTTC. Protein product: CATSRVGGHEQYF. The whole variable domain, remainder taken from reference TRBV15 and TRBJ2-7, is DAMVIQNPRYQVTQFGKPVTLSCSQTLNHNVMYWYQQKSSQAPKLLFHYYDKDFNNEADTPDNFQSRRPNTSFCFLDIRSPGLGDTAMYLCATSRVGGHEQYFGPGTRLTVT.

Only a few counts were recorded for this clone. J is TRBJ1-2 and V is TRBV2, with D possibly TRBD1 on 5 matching bases. From germline, CDR1 is SNHLY and CDR2 FYNNEI. V was trimmed by 5 bases and J by 6 bases, leaving 13 bases between them. The CDR3 extends over 13 amino acids. CDR3 in DNA: TGTGCCAGCAGTCCCGGACAAGGACATGGCTACACCTTC. It yields the protein CASSPGQGHGYTF. The full variable domain, its missing parts supplied by reference TRBV2 and TRBJ1-2, is EPEVTQTPSHQVTQMGQEVILRCVPISNHLYFYWYRQILGQKVEFLVSFYNNEISEKSEIFDDQFSVERPDGSNFTLKIRSTKLEDSAMYFCASSPGQGHGYTFGSGTRLTVV.

The chain employs TRBV7-9 and TRBJ1-1; maybe TRBD1 (6 bases). CDR1 is SEHNR, CDR2 FQNEAQ, per germline (reference sequence). The V gene lost 5 bases and the J gene lost 4 bases, with 14 bases spanning the gap. The CDR3 length is 14 residues. The CDR3 region is CASSPNRVSTEAFF. As DNA, the CDR3 is TGTGCCAGCAGCCCCAACAGGGTATCCACTGAAGCTTTCTTT.

The V call is TRBV18, the J call TRBJ2-7; D may be TRBD1 (6 bases). Trimming left V 4 bases short and J 0 bases short, with 16 bases between. The CDR3 covers 16 residues. Germline V CDR1 and CDR2: KGHSH, LQKENI. CDR3 protein: CASSLETGQSSYEQYF. CDR3 nucleotides: TGTGCCAGCTCACTGGAAACAGGGCAGAGCTCCTACGAGCAGTACTTC.

A single count supports this clone. This chain joins TRBV5-1 and TRBJ2-1; 9 bases agree with TRBD2. The V gene end was trimmed by 7 bases and the J gene end by 0 bases; junction bases not matched to a gene: 8. The CDR3 consists of 16 residues. Germline lookup yields CDR1 SGHRS and CDR2 YFSETQ. For the CDR3, the DNA is TGCGCCAGCTCGCGATCTAGCGGGGCCTCCTACAATGAGCAGTTCTTC. Amino acid sequence: CASSRSSGASYNEQFF. Combining the CDR3 with reference TRBV5-1 and TRBJ2-1 gives the whole variable domain KAGVTQTPRYLIKTRGQQVTLSCSPISGHRSVSWYQQTPGQGLQFLFEYFSETQRNKGNFPGRFSGRQFSNSRSEMNVSTLELGDSALYLCASSRSSGASYNEQFFGPGTRLTVL.

The chain is built from TRBV27 and TRBJ1-6; D uncertain. V lost 6 bases to trimming and J lost 7 bases, with 16 bases between them. The CDR3 spans 15 residues. Germline values: CDR1 MNHEY, CDR2 SMNVEV (reference sequence). CDR3 DNA: TGTGCCAGCAGACTTTTGGGCCTCCTAAATTCACCCCTCCACTTT. Encoded protein: CASRLLGLLNSPLHF.

The chain combines TRBV3-1 (or the pseudogene TRBV3-2) with TRBJ2-7; no firm D call. This CDR3 is 13 amino acids long. V shed 0 bases and J shed 5 bases, with 8 bases lying between them. Germline loops: CDR1 LGHDT, CDR2 YNNKEL (reference sequence). This chain's CDR3 is CASSQDLSHEQYF. The DNA for the CDR3 is TGTGCCAGCAGCCAAGATTTAAGCCACGAGCAGTACTTC.

V usage is TRBV4-1 and J usage is TRBJ2-7, with a weak D call TRBD2 (6 bases). This CDR3 region has 15 residues. Germline V lookup: CDR1 MGHRA, CDR2 YSYEKL. V gave up 2 bases and J gave up 1 base, with 12 bases separating them. CDR3 loop: CASSQPIGGSYEQYF. CDR3 nucleotide sequence: TGCGCCAGCAGCCAACCGATCGGGGGTTCCTACGAGCAGTACTTC.

The chain joins TRBV13 to TRBJ1-1, with TRBD1 matching 8 bases. CDR3 length: 16 amino acids. Germline values: CDR1 PRHDT, CDR2 FYEKMQ (reference sequence). Trimming took 5 bases from V and 0 from J; bases not matched to a gene: 8. DNA for the CDR3: TGTGCCAGCAGCCCTGGACAGGGTGAGATGAACACTGAAGCTTTCTTT. Encoded protein: CASSPGQGEMNTEAFF. Drawing the rest from reference TRBV13 and TRBJ1-1, the complete variable domain is AAGVIQSPRHLIKEKRETATLKCYPIPRHDTVYWYQQGPGQDPQFLISFYEKMQSDKGSIPDRFSAQQFSDYHSELNMSSLELGDSALYFCASSPGQGEMNTEAFFGQGTRLTVV.